The next 13 T cell receptor beta chains were all read from a single sample in a study of blood T cells in healthy people across ages. Primed by a sample-barcoded 5' primer and a J-beta primer mix, a second PCR proceeded for 7 to 11 cycles. A single record per CDR3 protein comes from TCRdb applying MiXCR to the 5' RACE reads. The table includes 1.8 million or so distinct CDR3 sequences, approximately 39% detected once. The sequencing sample was made of blood. The receptor source for this set is a human donor in good health.

J is TRBJ2-7 and V is TRBV6-6, with TRBD2 identical over 7 bases. The germline V gene has CDR1 MNHNY and CDR2 SVGAGI (reference sequence). The CDR3 is 15 amino acids. J lost 3 bases, V lost 0 bases, and 5 bases had no gene match. The CDR3 sequence is CASSYSGLAGYEQYF. CDR3 in DNA: TGTGCCAGCAGTTACTCTGGATTAGCGGGCTACGAGCAGTACTTC.

Regarding this clonotype: A read error may account for a junction end that differs from germline. This sequence joins TRBV6-6 and TRBJ2-1; D perhaps matches TRBD2 (6 bases). Looked up from germline, CDR1 is MNHNY and CDR2 is SVGAGI (reference sequence). CDR3 length equals 17 residues. CDR3 nucleotide sequence: TGTGCCAGCAGTTACGGGGTGGTTAGCGGCTCTTACAATGAGCGGTTCTTC. It translates to CASSYGVVSGSYNERFF.

The chain couples TRBV20-1 to TRBJ2-1, with a weak D call TRBD2 (5 bases). This CDR3 has 15 residues. The V gene's germline CDR1 is DFQATT and CDR2 SNEGSKA (reference sequence). The germline V and J ends were trimmed by 5 bases and 4 bases, with 18 bases remaining between them. CDR3 sequence (DNA): TGCAGTGCTGGCGGTGTGGCTAGCCGGTACAATGAGCAGTTCTTC. It specifies CSAGGVASRYNEQFF.

Turning to this clonotype: At one end, the junction sequence differs from germline, possibly due to a read error. V usage is TRBV10-3 and J usage is TRBJ1-6, with no clear D. This CDR3 has 15 amino acids. In germline, CDR1 is ENHRY, CDR2 SYGVKD. Here the CDR3 reads CAISESDTDNTPLHF. CDR3 nucleotides: TGTGCCATCAGTGAATCAGACACGGATAATACACCCCTCCACTTT.

The chain combines TRBV7-2 with TRBJ1-1; the D gene is possibly TRBD1 (5 bases). V was trimmed by 3 bases and J by 0 bases, leaving 14 bases between them. In germline, CDR1 is SGHTA, CDR2 FQGNSA. The CDR3 is 16 residues long. The CDR3 spells CASSFLGARMNTEAFF. CDR3 bases: TGTGCCAGCAGCTTTCTTGGGGCGCGAATGAACACTGAAGCTTTCTTT. Looking up the rest from reference TRBV7-2 and TRBJ1-1 gives the full variable domain: GAGVSQSPSNKVTEKGKDVELRCDPISGHTALYWYRQSLGQGLEFLIYFQGNSAPDKSGLPSDRFSAERTGGSVSTLTIQRTQQEDSAVYLCASSFLGARMNTEAFFGQGTRLTVV.

This clonotype has a handful of counts. The CDR3 coding sequence is TGCAGTGGGTCGGGCGAAGAGACCCAGTACTTC. Residues: CSGSGEETQYF. The chain combines TRBV20-1 with TRBJ2-5; D remains unclear. CDR1 is DFQATT, CDR2 SNEGSKA, per germline (reference sequence). Trimming took off 7 bases at V and 3 bases at J, with 9 bases between the two ends. This CDR3 is 11 amino acids long.

This clonotype has a handful of counts. The rearrangement links TRBV25-1 to TRBJ1-5; D perhaps matches TRBD1 (5 bases). CDR1 and CDR2 (germline): MGHDK, SYGVNS. CDR3 length: 13 amino acids. V dropped 5 bases and J dropped 5 bases, with 10 bases sitting between them. CDR3 bases: TGTGCCAGCAGTAGTGGGGGACATCAGCCCCAGCATTTT. Translated, it gives CASSSGGHQPQHF.

Only a few counts were recorded for this clonotype. This rearrangement joins TRBV6-2 or TRBV6-3 to TRBJ1-2, with TRBD1 identical over 9 bases. Germline V gives CDR1 MNHEY, CDR2 SVGEGT. Unmatched junction bases numbered 7, after V lost 9 bases and J lost 8 bases. CDR3 size: 12 residues. The CDR3 DNA is TGTGCCAGTTACAGGGGGCTAGACGGCTACACCTTC. Its translation: CASYRGLDGYTF.

The chain uses TRBV29-1 and TRBJ1-2; D not resolved. The germline CDR1 and CDR2 sequences are SQVTM and ANQGSEA. The CDR3 loop spans 14 amino acids. The ends were cut back, 2 bases at V and 4 bases at J, with 14 bases in the middle. The CDR3 reads CSVESSTRSYGYTF. The CDR3 DNA is TGCAGCGTTGAATCCTCCACGAGGAGCTATGGCTACACCTTC.

The table lists this clonotype with a few counts. The germline gene is not matched at one end of the junction; a read error may be the cause. The V call is TRBV4-1, the J call TRBJ1-2; D is undetermined. Germline V CDR1 and CDR2: MGHRA, YSYEKL. The CDR3 extends over 13 amino acids. The CDR3 nucleotides read TGCGCCAGCAACCAAGAAGTTTCCTATGGCTACACCTTC. Translated: CASNQEVSYGYTF.

This CDR3 reads CSAMRPGREAEAFF. CDR3 bases: TGCAGTGCTATGCGGCCGGGGCGTGAGGCTGAAGCTTTCTTT. The V and J genes are TRBV20-1 and TRBJ1-1, with D possibly TRBD1 on 5 matching bases. The length of the CDR3 is 14 residues. CDR1 DFQATT and CDR2 SNEGSKA come from the germline V gene (reference sequence). V was clipped by 4 bases and J by 6 bases, with 18 bases between them.

This chain uses TRBV29-1 with TRBJ2-7; D unresolved. Germline assignment: CDR1 SQVTM and CDR2 ANQGSEA. Trimming cost V 1 base and J 4 bases, with 11 bases left between them. The CDR3 is made up of 13 amino acids. The CDR3 coding sequence is TGCAGCGTTGAAGTGGGTGAGGCTTACGAGCAGTACTTC. Translated, it gives CSVEVGEAYEQYF.

This clonotype was seen only a few times. The V gene is TRBV9, the J gene TRBJ1-2; D is unclear. The CDR3 runs to 13 residues. The germline gives CDR1 SGDLS, CDR2 YYNGEE. With 3 bases removed from V and 1 base from J, the gap between germline ends came to 7 bases. CDR3 sequence: CASSAPNNYGYTF. The CDR3 DNA sequence: TGTGCCAGCAGCGCCCCAAATAACTATGGCTACACCTTC.